One T cell receptor (beta chain) is described in this entry. What it binds is unknown. Data came from immunoSEQ multiplex PCR; TCRdb stores just in-frame clones and leaves some out. Of over 150,000 clones in the sample, about four fifths are singletons; the top ten hold about 2%. The data were taken from a study of cytotoxic CD8 clonotypes in ibrutinib-treated CLL. Study as a whole: Included were 11 to 12 relapsed/refractory and 15 treatment-naive patients, of whom some 18 were IGHV unmutated. On average, each sample had approximately 250,000 productive templates and 100,000 or so productive rearrangements.

V lost 0 bases and J lost 4, with 10 bases in between. The V gene's germline CDR1 is SGHTA and CDR2 FQGTGA. This CDR3 comprises 16 residues. Study-level points and caveats: Higher circulating CD8+ T-cell counts strongly accompanied higher baseline clonality, above age-matched healthy donors.

The J gene is TRBJ2-6, the V gene TRBV7-3, with D unclear. The source is a human donor with chronic lymphocytic leukemia. Sequencing was performed on PBMCs, taken after 12 months of ibrutinib treatment. The CDR3 DNA reads as TGTGCCAGCAGCTTAACTGGGAAACCCGGGGCCAACGTCCTGACTTTC. As protein: CASSLTGKPGANVLTF.